These T cell receptor beta chains were read from a single sample in a study of blood T cell repertoires in COVID-19. Produced via immunoSEQ multiplex PCR; TCRdb's table is partial and in-frame only. Among 35,000 to 40,000 clones listed, approximately 84% were seen once. The sequenced material came from peripheral blood. The receptors here all came from an elderly man with active or convalescent COVID-19. The CDR3 runs from the conserved cysteine through the conserved F or W. The D gene is left open where the match is weak. Clone size, where shown, is once, few, many, or a class for clones that have expanded.

DNA	CDR3	length	J	size	V	D
TGTGCCACCGCTAGCAGTCCCACAGATACGCAGTATTTT	CATASSPTDTQYF	13	TRBJ2-3	NA	TRBV24-1	NA
TGTGCCACCAGTGGATCCGGGACAGGGTCGGGGATGAATGAGCAGTTCTTC	CATSGSGTGSGMNEQFF	17	TRBJ2-1	NA	TRBV24-1	TRBD1
TGTGCCAGCAGCCGGACAGGGCTCGGCACCGGGGAGCTGTTTTTT	CASSRTGLGTGELFF	15	TRBJ2-2	NA	TRBV9	TRBD1
TGTGCCAGCAGCGGAAGTGGGACAGGGAGCGAGCAGTACTTC	CASSGSGTGSEQYF	14	TRBJ2-7	NA	TRBV13	TRBD1
TGTGCCACCGGACTAGCGGGATACGAGCAGTACTTC	CATGLAGYEQYF	12	TRBJ2-7	NA	TRBV11-3	TRBD2
TGTGCCAGCAGTTTTCGGGATCAGAACACCGGGGAGCTGTTTTTT	CASSFRDQNTGELFF	15	TRBJ2-2	NA	TRBV6-2/TRBV6-3	NA
TGTGCCAGTAGTAACTTGGGGACACTCGGCCCCGATACGCAGTATTTT	CASSNLGTLGPDTQYF	16	TRBJ2-3	few	TRBV19	NA
TGTGCCAGCGCGCCGGGACAGGGGGTTTCTGTTACCCCCGGCTACACCTTC	CASAPGQGVSVTPGYTF	17	TRBJ1-2	NA	TRBV27	TRBD1
TGTGCCAGTAGTATTCTGCAGGGAACTTCACCCCTCCACTTT	CASSILQGTSPLHF	14	TRBJ1-6	NA	TRBV19	NA
TGTGCCAGCTTCGCCCCCGGGGACAGTAACTATGGCTACACCTTC	CASFAPGDSNYGYTF	15	TRBJ1-2	once	TRBV7-2	TRBD1
TGTGCCAGCAGCTTAGGAGGGGGTCCCAAAGGAACCTACGAGCAGTACTTC	CASSLGGGPKGTYEQYF	17	TRBJ2-7	few	TRBV7-2	NA
TGTGCCAGCAACCTACACCTCGGGGATGAGCAGTTCTTC	CASNLHLGDEQFF	13	TRBJ2-1	few	TRBV7-9	NA
TGTGCCAGCAGTACCGGGACAGGGAGTTATAGCAATCAGCCCCAGCATTTT	CASSTGTGSYSNQPQHF	17	TRBJ1-5	NA	TRBV28	TRBD1
TGTGCCAGCAGCCAGCTTACAGGCGAATATGGCTACACCTTC	CASSQLTGEYGYTF	14	TRBJ1-2	NA	TRBV3-1/TRBV3-2	NA
TGTGCCAGTAGTCCCGGGGGGACCCACTATGGCTACACCTTC	CASSPGGTHYGYTF	14	TRBJ1-2	NA	TRBV19	NA
TGTGCCAGCAGCCTTGGGACTTACAATGAGCAGTTCTTC	CASSLGTYNEQFF	13	TRBJ2-1	NA	TRBV5-4	NA
TGTGCCAGCAGCCGAGAAGAGCGGGAGAACTACGAGCAGTACTTC	CASSREERENYEQYF	15	TRBJ2-7	many	TRBV5-5	TRBD2
TGTGCCAGCAGAGACAGGGGTCGAACTGAAGCTTTCTTT	CASRDRGRTEAFF	13	TRBJ1-1	NA	TRBV12-3/TRBV12-4	TRBD1
TGTGCCAGTACTACCGGTGGGGGGTTACTCAATCAGCCCCAGCATTTT	CASTTGGGLLNQPQHF	16	TRBJ1-5	NA	TRBV19	NA
TGTGCCAGCAGCCAGACTAGCGGGAGACAAGAGACCCAGTACTTC	CASSQTSGRQETQYF	15	TRBJ2-5	NA	TRBV7-6	TRBD2
TGCGCCAGCAGCCAAGGGGTTGCGGTCGGGGATACGCAGTATTTT	CASSQGVAVGDTQYF	15	TRBJ2-3	hyperexpanded	TRBV4-3	NA
TGTGCCAGCAGCGTAGAGGAGAAACCCACAGATACGCAGTATTTT	CASSVEEKPTDTQYF	15	TRBJ2-3	NA	TRBV9	NA
TGTGCCAGCACCGTGACTAGCGGGGTAACCGGGGAGCTGTTTTTT	CASTVTSGVTGELFF	15	TRBJ2-2	NA	TRBV7-2	TRBD2
TGCAGTGCCGGGGATGGTACTGAAGCTTTCTTT	CSAGDGTEAFF	11	TRBJ1-1	NA	TRBV20-1	NA
TGTGCCAGTAGCCCAGACGGACTAACGCGGGACGGGGAGACCCAGTACTTC	CASSPDGLTRDGETQYF	17	TRBJ2-5	NA	TRBV19	NA
TGTGCCAGCAACTCACAGGGCCCTAATGAAAAACTGTTTTTT	CASNSQGPNEKLFF	14	TRBJ1-4	NA	TRBV6-6	NA
TGTGCCATCGCGACTAGCGGGAGGGACACAGATACGCAGTATTTT	CAIATSGRDTDTQYF	15	TRBJ2-3	NA	TRBV10-3	TRBD2
TGTGCCATCAGTGAGCGCCATGAGGGATACACCGGGGAGCTGTTTTTT	CAISERHEGYTGELFF	16	TRBJ2-2	NA	TRBV10-3	NA